These T cell receptor beta chains were read from a single sample in a study of T cell changes during pregnancy in multiple sclerosis. Repertoires were generated with immunoSEQ multiplex PCR, while TCRdb's copy carries only in-frame clones and drops some. The sample yields just under 20,000 clones, 89% seen once. The input for sequencing was CD8+ T cells from peripheral blood mononuclear cells, taken in the second trimester of pregnancy. Every receptor here comes from a female donor in good health, enrolled as a control in a pregnancy study. Each CDR3 is given with its conserved first and last residue. Fields, in order: D gene, V gene, clone size, J gene, CDR3 DNA, CDR3 protein. The D gene is left open where the match is weak. A clone size is listed for some rows: how often the clone was seen (once, few, many), or a class if it is expanded.

D gene: .; V gene: TRBV6-1; clone size: .; J gene: TRBJ1-1; CDR3 DNA: TGTGCCAGCACCCAGGGGCGGAGAAACACTGAAGCTTTCTTT; CDR3 protein: CASTQGRRNTEAFF
D gene: TRBD1; V gene: TRBV11-2; clone size: .; J gene: TRBJ2-3; CDR3 DNA: TGTGCCAGCAGCCTAAGGACAGGGATGGATACGCAGTATTTT; CDR3 protein: CASSLRTGMDTQYF
D gene: TRBD2; V gene: TRBV6-4; clone size: .; J gene: TRBJ2-2; CDR3 DNA: TGTGCCAGCAGTGACGGGGGGGACACCGGGGAGCTGTTTTTT; CDR3 protein: CASSDGGDTGELFF
D gene: .; V gene: TRBV19; clone size: .; J gene: TRBJ1-6; CDR3 DNA: TGTGCCAGTAGTATCCCCCCAGGGGTGGGGGCCCTTAATTCACCCCTCCACTTT; CDR3 protein: CASSIPPGVGALNSPLHF
D gene: TRBD2; V gene: TRBV5-4; clone size: .; J gene: TRBJ2-7; CDR3 DNA: TGTGCCAGCAGCTGGGGGGGGATAGCCTACGAGCAGTACTTC; CDR3 protein: CASSWGGIAYEQYF
D gene: .; V gene: TRBV19; clone size: .; J gene: TRBJ1-4; CDR3 DNA: TGTGCCAGTAGTATCGGGACTCGGGGTCATGAAAAACTGTTTTTT; CDR3 protein: CASSIGTRGHEKLFF
D gene: .; V gene: TRBV19; clone size: .; J gene: TRBJ2-6; CDR3 DNA: TGTGCCAGTAGTATCAGGCCCTCTGGGGCCAACGTCCTGACTTTC; CDR3 protein: CASSIRPSGANVLTF
D gene: TRBD2; V gene: TRBV5-6; clone size: .; J gene: TRBJ2-3; CDR3 DNA: TGTGCCAGCAGCTTCGATGGGCTAGCGGGGGCCTTGGATACGCAGTATTTT; CDR3 protein: CASSFDGLAGALDTQYF
D gene: TRBD1; V gene: TRBV2; clone size: .; J gene: TRBJ1-1; CDR3 DNA: TGTGCCAGCGATTGGGACAGAATCATGAACACTGAAGCTTTCTTT; CDR3 protein: CASDWDRIMNTEAFF
D gene: TRBD2; V gene: TRBV19; clone size: .; J gene: TRBJ2-1; CDR3 DNA: TGTGCCAGTAGTCCCCATAGCGGGTGGAGCTCCTACAATGAGCAGTTCTTC; CDR3 protein: CASSPHSGWSSYNEQFF
D gene: TRBD1; V gene: TRBV27; clone size: .; J gene: TRBJ2-5; CDR3 DNA: TGTGCCAGCAGTATGACAGGGTGGGAGACCCAGTACTTC; CDR3 protein: CASSMTGWETQYF
D gene: .; V gene: TRBV15; clone size: .; J gene: TRBJ2-7; CDR3 DNA: TGTGCCACCAGCAGAGATACAGGCTTTGTCAACGAGCAGTACTTC; CDR3 protein: CATSRDTGFVNEQYF
D gene: .; V gene: TRBV27; clone size: .; J gene: TRBJ1-1; CDR3 DNA: TGTGCCAGCAGCTTCCAGGTGAACACTGAAGCTTTCTTT; CDR3 protein: CASSFQVNTEAFF
D gene: TRBD2; V gene: TRBV6-5; clone size: .; J gene: TRBJ2-7; CDR3 DNA: TGTGCCAGCAGTTACTCAGATGGCGGGAGGAGCGAGCAGTACTTC; CDR3 protein: CASSYSDGGRSEQYF
D gene: .; V gene: TRBV5-1; clone size: .; J gene: TRBJ1-3; CDR3 DNA: TGCGCCAGCAGCTTGGATCTCCCTGGAAACACCATATATTTT; CDR3 protein: CASSLDLPGNTIYF
D gene: .; V gene: TRBV6-4; clone size: .; J gene: TRBJ2-2; CDR3 DNA: TGTGCCAGCAGTGTCGGGATTAACACCGGGGAGCTGTTTTTT; CDR3 protein: CASSVGINTGELFF
D gene: .; V gene: TRBV5-1; clone size: once; J gene: TRBJ2-5; CDR3 DNA: TGCGCCAGCAGCTTGACTCCTCGAGAATACCAAGAGACCCAGTACTTC; CDR3 protein: CASSLTPREYQETQYF
D gene: .; V gene: TRBV27; clone size: .; J gene: TRBJ1-5; CDR3 DNA: TGTGCCAGCAGTTGGGGCAGGGGTGGGCAGCCCCAGCATTTT; CDR3 protein: CASSWGRGGQPQHF
D gene: TRBD2; V gene: TRBV6-1; clone size: .; J gene: TRBJ2-3; CDR3 DNA: TGTGCCAGCAGACAACTAGCGGGAAGCACAGATACGCAGTATTTT; CDR3 protein: CASRQLAGSTDTQYF
D gene: TRBD1; V gene: TRBV11-2; clone size: .; J gene: TRBJ2-7; CDR3 DNA: TGTGTCACGGGACAGGGACTCTCCTACGAGCAGTACTTC; CDR3 protein: CVTGQGLSYEQYF
D gene: .; V gene: TRBV27; clone size: .; J gene: TRBJ1-2; CDR3 DNA: TGTGCCAGCAGTCCGGACGGAGGAGGTGGCTATGGCTACACCTTC; CDR3 protein: CASSPDGGGGYGYTF
D gene: .; V gene: TRBV7-9; clone size: .; J gene: TRBJ1-2; CDR3 DNA: TGTGCCAGCACCCAGGTTGGGTCGCAGGGGACCTATGGCTACACCTTC; CDR3 protein: CASTQVGSQGTYGYTF
D gene: .; V gene: TRBV2; clone size: .; J gene: TRBJ2-7; CDR3 DNA: TGTGCCAGCAGGGGGCGCATGGAAGAGCAGTACTTC; CDR3 protein: CASRGRMEEQYF
D gene: .; V gene: TRBV18; clone size: .; J gene: TRBJ2-7; CDR3 DNA: TGTGCCAGCTCACCATACGGACAACCTCCCTACGAGCAGTACTTC; CDR3 protein: CASSPYGQPPYEQYF
D gene: .; V gene: TRBV7-2; clone size: .; J gene: TRBJ1-5; CDR3 DNA: TGTGCCAGCAGCTACTCTGGTCAGCCCCAGCATTTT; CDR3 protein: CASSYSGQPQHF
D gene: TRBD1; V gene: TRBV27; clone size: .; J gene: TRBJ2-3; CDR3 DNA: TGTGCCAGCAGTTTCTATTTTGGGACAGAACCCACAGATACGCAGTATTTT; CDR3 protein: CASSFYFGTEPTDTQYF
D gene: .; V gene: TRBV9; clone size: .; J gene: TRBJ1-5; CDR3 DNA: TGTGCCAGCAGCGTAGGTTGGTCGGAGCCCCAGCATTTT; CDR3 protein: CASSVGWSEPQHF
D gene: TRBD1; V gene: TRBV5-1; clone size: .; J gene: TRBJ2-1; CDR3 DNA: TGCGCCAGCAGCTCCGGGACAGGGGGCGTCAATGAGCAGTTCTTC; CDR3 protein: CASSSGTGGVNEQFF
D gene: TRBD1; V gene: TRBV2; clone size: .; J gene: TRBJ1-2; CDR3 DNA: TGTGCCAGCAGGCCGGGACAGGGGGCTGATGGCTACACCTTC; CDR3 protein: CASRPGQGADGYTF